The rows below give T cell receptor beta chains drawn from one sample of a study of shared clonotypes between healthy human individuals. Using immunoSEQ multiplex PCR, the repertoire was profiled, and TCRdb retains in-frame clones only, with some absent. The sample has hundreds of thousands of clones, 92% seen once; the top ten hold 20% to 25%. The sequenced material came from naive CD8+ T cells sorted from blood. Source of these receptors: a young man in good health. CDR3s include the opening cysteine and the closing phenylalanine or tryptophan.

v_call cdr3_aa
TRBV7-9 CASSLAGLGNEQFF
TRBV29-1 CSVTGLAGVGEWETQYF
TRBV7-9 CASRTGTTNGELFF
TRBV9 CASSVDPNIQYF
TRBV2 CASNSFPGTRYSTDTQYF
TRBV13 CASSLGLESTAYEQYF
TRBV11-2 CASSPWTGTYGYTF
TRBV28 CASSPPGQSYEQYF
TRBV7-6 CASSLEHTYEQYF
TRBV4-3 CASSQAGGLDTGELFF
TRBV7-9 CASRSGAGGINEQFF
TRBV27 CASSSRLGREQYF
TRBV5-8 CASSFGGGVSYNEQFF
TRBV5-5 CASSLEPQGAGEKLFF
TRBV5-1 CASSLEGRDPGELFF
TRBV4-1 CASSQDPTRVYEQYF
TRBV29-1 CSVDGSSGAQETQYF
TRBV29-1 CSVERLADETDTQYF
TRBV27 CASGLREYEQYF
TRBV5-6 CASSLRPGESGTEAFF
TRBV7-9 CASSLEPTGVVGNEQFF
TRBV7-9 CASSLLSGQNTGELFF
TRBV4-1 CASSPLLRTGGGNEQFF
TRBV29-1 CSVEMNTEAFF
TRBV5-4 CASSFGELAYEQYF
TRBV11-2 CASSLLSYEQFF
TRBV6-1 CASSDRTGYEKLFF
TRBV27 CASSRTSGTEQYF
TRBV7-9 CASSLVLWQGLEGYTF